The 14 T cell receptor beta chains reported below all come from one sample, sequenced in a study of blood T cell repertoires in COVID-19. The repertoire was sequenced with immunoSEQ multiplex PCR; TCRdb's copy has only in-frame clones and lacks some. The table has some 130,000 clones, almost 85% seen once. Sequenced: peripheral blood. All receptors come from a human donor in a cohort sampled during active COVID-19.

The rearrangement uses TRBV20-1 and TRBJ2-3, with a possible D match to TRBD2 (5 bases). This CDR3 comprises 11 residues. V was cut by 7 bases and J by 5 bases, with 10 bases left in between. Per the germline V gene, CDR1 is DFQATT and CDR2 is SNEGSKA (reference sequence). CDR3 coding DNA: TGCAGTGTGGGAGCGGAAGATACGCAGTATTTT. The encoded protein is CSVGAEDTQYF.

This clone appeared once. The CDR3 DNA reads as TGTGCCACCAGCAGAGGTATCACCGGGGAGCTGTTTTTT. Translating it yields CATSRGITGELFF. V usage is TRBV15 and J usage is TRBJ2-2; the D is unclear. The germline V and J ends were trimmed by 1 base and 4 bases, with 4 bases remaining between them. This CDR3 is 13 amino acids long. Germline assignment: CDR1 LNHNV and CDR2 YYDKDF (reference sequence).

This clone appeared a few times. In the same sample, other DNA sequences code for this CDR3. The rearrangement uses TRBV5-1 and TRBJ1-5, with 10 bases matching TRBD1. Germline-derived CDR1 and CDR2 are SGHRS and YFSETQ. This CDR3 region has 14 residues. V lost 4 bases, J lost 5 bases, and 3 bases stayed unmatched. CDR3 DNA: TGCGCCAGCAGCATCGGACAGGGGGATCAGCCCCAGCATTTT. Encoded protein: CASSIGQGDQPQHF.

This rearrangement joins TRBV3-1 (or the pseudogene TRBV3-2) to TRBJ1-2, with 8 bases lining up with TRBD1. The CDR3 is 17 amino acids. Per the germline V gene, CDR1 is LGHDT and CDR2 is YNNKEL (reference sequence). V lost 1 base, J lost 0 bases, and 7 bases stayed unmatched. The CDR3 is CASSQGTGLPTNYGYTF. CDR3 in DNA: TGTGCCAGCAGCCAAGGGACAGGGCTACCCACTAACTATGGCTACACCTTC.

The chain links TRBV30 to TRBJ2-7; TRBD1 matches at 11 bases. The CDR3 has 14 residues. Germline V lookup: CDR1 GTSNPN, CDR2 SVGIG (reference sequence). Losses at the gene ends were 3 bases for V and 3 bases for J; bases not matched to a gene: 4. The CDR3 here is CAWSADRGLYEQYF. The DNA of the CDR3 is TGTGCCTGGAGCGCGGACAGGGGGCTCTACGAGCAGTACTTC.

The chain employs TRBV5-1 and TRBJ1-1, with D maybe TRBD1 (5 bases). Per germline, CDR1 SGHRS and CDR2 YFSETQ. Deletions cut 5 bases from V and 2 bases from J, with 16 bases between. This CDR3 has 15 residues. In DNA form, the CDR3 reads TGCGCCAGCAGAGACAGCGCAGGCTTAAACACTGAAGCTTTCTTT. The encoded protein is CASRDSAGLNTEAFF.

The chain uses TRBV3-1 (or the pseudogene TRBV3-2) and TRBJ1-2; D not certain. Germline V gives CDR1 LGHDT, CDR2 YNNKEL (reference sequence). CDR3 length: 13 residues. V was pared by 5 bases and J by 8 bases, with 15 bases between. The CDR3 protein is CASSSRGEAGYTF. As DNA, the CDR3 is TGTGCCAGCAGCTCGCGGGGAGAGGCGGGCTACACCTTC.

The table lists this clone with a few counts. The DNA of the CDR3 is TGTGCCAGTAGTCCGCGGCCCCTAGCGGGGGGTGCAGATACGCAGTATTTT. This codes for CASSPRPLAGGADTQYF. The chain links TRBV19 to TRBJ2-3, with 11 bases identical to TRBD2. V shed 5 bases, J shed 4 bases, and the junction held 11 bases outside the gene matches. The CDR3 has 17 residues. The germline V gene encodes CDR1 LNHDA and CDR2 SQIVND (reference sequence).

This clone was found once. The CDR3 DNA sequence: TGTGCCAGCATAGGAACCGGGACAAAGAACTATGGCTACACCTTC. This sequence encodes CASIGTGTKNYGYTF. The chain carries TRBV6-6 and TRBJ1-2, with D possibly being TRBD1 (6 bases). The V and J ends lost 7 bases and 2 bases respectively, with 17 bases between them. The length of the CDR3 is 15 residues. Germline values: CDR1 MNHNY, CDR2 SVGAGI (reference sequence).

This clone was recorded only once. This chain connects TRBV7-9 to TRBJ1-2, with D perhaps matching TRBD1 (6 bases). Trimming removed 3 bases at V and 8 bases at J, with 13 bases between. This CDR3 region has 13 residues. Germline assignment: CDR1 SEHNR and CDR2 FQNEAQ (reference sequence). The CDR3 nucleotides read TGTGCCAGCAGCTTGGAACAGGGTAGCGGCTACACCTTC. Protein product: CASSLEQGSGYTF.

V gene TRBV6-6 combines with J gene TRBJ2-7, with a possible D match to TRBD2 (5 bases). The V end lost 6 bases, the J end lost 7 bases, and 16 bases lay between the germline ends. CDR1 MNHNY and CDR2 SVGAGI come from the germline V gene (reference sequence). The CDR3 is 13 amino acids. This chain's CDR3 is CASSGTLEVEQYF. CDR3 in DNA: TGTGCCAGCAGCGGTACACTGGAGGTTGAGCAGTACTTC.

Here the CDR3 reads CASSRGPNYEQYF. The CDR3 DNA reads TGTGCCAGCAGTCGCGGGCCAAACTACGAGCAGTACTTC. The chain carries TRBV6-5 and TRBJ2-7; tentatively, D is TRBD2 (5 bases). The CDR3 sequence is 13 residues long. Germline loops: CDR1 MNHEY, CDR2 SVGAGI. With 5 bases removed from V and 3 bases from J, the gap between germline ends came to 11 bases.

In nucleotides, the CDR3 is TGTGCCAGTAGTCGAGAGACAGGGGGCATCAAAAACATTCAGTACTTC. Protein product: CASSRETGGIKNIQYF. The gene calls are TRBV19 and TRBJ2-4; 10 bases map to TRBD1. The V gene's germline CDR1 is LNHDA and CDR2 SQIVND (reference sequence). The trim removed 5 bases at V and 3 bases at J, leaving 7 bases unmatched. This CDR3 is 16 amino acids long.

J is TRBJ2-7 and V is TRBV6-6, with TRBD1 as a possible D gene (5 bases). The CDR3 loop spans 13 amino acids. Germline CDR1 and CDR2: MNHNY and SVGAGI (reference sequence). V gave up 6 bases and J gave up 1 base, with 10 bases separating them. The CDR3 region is CASRPTGSYEQYF. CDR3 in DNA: TGTGCCAGCAGACCAACAGGTTCCTACGAGCAGTACTTC.